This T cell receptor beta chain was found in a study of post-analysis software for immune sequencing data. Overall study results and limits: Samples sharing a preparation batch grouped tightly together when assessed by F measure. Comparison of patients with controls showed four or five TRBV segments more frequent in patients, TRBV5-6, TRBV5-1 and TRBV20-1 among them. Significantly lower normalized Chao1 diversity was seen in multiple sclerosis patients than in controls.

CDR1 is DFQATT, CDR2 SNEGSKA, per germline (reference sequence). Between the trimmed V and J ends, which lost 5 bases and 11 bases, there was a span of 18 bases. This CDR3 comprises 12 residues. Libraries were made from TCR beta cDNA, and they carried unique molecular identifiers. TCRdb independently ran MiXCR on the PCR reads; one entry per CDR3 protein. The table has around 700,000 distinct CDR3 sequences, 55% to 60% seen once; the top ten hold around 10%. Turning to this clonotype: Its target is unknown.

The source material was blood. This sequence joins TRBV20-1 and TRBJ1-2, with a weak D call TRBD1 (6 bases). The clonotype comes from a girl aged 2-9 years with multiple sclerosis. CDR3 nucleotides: TGCAGTGCTGGGACGGGGCAGGGGAGGTACACCTTC. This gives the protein CSAGTGQGRYTF.